A single sample gave rise to the 26 T cell receptor beta chains below, sequenced in a study of beta chain features in type 1 diabetes. General study points: In every one of the four CD4+ subsets, TCRB CDR3s were moderately but significantly shorter in Type 1 diabetes patients.

Their antigens remain unidentified. The isolated RNA, all of it, was reverse transcribed, so expressed TCRB transcripts were what got sequenced. Using immunoSEQ multiplex PCR, the repertoire was profiled, and TCRdb retains in-frame clones only, with some absent. The sample includes under 350,000 clones, around 15% seen only once; the top ten take more than 0.015%. Sequencing used naive CD4+ T cells from blood. The receptors come from a man aged 25 to 40 with type 1 diabetes.

The sample holds a few counts of this clone. The chain has TRBV29-1 and TRBJ1-4; a weak D match, TRBD1 (6 bases). Trimming removed 6 bases at V and 6 bases at J, with 11 bases between. Germline lookup yields CDR1 SQVTM and CDR2 ANQGSEA. This CDR3 has 12 residues. The CDR3 spells CSVAAGDEKLFF. The CDR3 DNA sequence: TGCAGCGTGGCCGCAGGGGATGAAAAACTGTTTTTT.

This rearrangement joins TRBV28 to TRBJ2-1; 8 nucleotides align to TRBD1. V lost 2 bases to trimming and J lost 2 bases; unmatched junction nucleotides: 8. This CDR3 comprises 17 residues. Germline CDR1 MDHEN, CDR2 SYDVKM. The CDR3 sequence: CASSLVSTGGPYNEQFF. The DNA for the CDR3 is TGTGCCAGCAGTTTAGTTTCTACAGGGGGACCCTACAATGAGCAGTTCTTC.

This clone has only a few counts. The rearrangement uses TRBV18 and TRBJ2-1; 15 bases map to TRBD2. Trimming took 3 bases from V and 6 from J; bases not matched to a gene: 6. Germline-derived CDR1 and CDR2 are KGHSH and LQKENI. The CDR3 consists of 17 residues. CDR3 nucleotide sequence: TGTGCCAGCTCACCCCCGGGACTAGCGGGAGGAGGCAATGAGCAGTTCTTC. This sequence encodes CASSPPGLAGGGNEQFF.

The chain carries TRBV5-1 and TRBJ2-2; 8 nucleotides line up with TRBD2. V trimming: 2 bases; J trimming: 4 bases; junction bases outside the gene matches: 7. The CDR3 sequence is 16 residues long. Germline V lookup: CDR1 SGHRS, CDR2 YFSETQ. The CDR3 sequence is CASSFPGGELTGELFF. The CDR3 nucleotides read TGCGCCAGCAGCTTCCCGGGGGGGGAGCTCACCGGGGAGCTGTTTTTT.

This clone occurred a few times. The CDR3 here is CASSQGNSETDEQYF. The DNA for the CDR3 is TGTGCCAGCAGCCAAGGTAATAGCGAGACTGACGAGCAGTACTTC. The chain couples TRBV4-2 to TRBJ2-7; D may be TRBD2 (5 bases). Between the trimmed V and J ends, which lost 1 base and 5 bases, there was a span of 15 bases. Germline V gives CDR1 LGHNA, CDR2 YNFKEQ. CDR3 length: 15 residues.

The gene calls are TRBV18 and TRBJ2-5, with 7 bases matching TRBD1. CDR3 size: 15 residues. Germline V gene sequence: CDR1 KGHSH, CDR2 LQKENI. V trimming: 3 bases; J trimming: 2 bases; junction bases outside the gene matches: 6. The CDR3 here is CASSPGTDQQETQYF. The CDR3 nucleotides are TGTGCCAGCTCACCTGGGACAGACCAACAAGAGACCCAGTACTTC.

V usage is TRBV5-1 and J usage is TRBJ1-2; no definite D call. CDR1 and CDR2 from the germline V gene are SGHRS and YFSETQ. Trimming took off 6 bases at V and 7 bases at J, with 19 bases between the two ends. The CDR3 extends over 14 amino acids. The CDR3 is CASTIDFGSFGYTF. The CDR3 nucleotides are TGCGCCAGCACAATTGATTTCGGGAGCTTTGGCTACACCTTC. The full variable domain, rest sourced from reference TRBV5-1 and TRBJ1-2, is KAGVTQTPRYLIKTRGQQVTLSCSPISGHRSVSWYQQTPGQGLQFLFEYFSETQRNKGNFPGRFSGRQFSNSRSEMNVSTLELGDSALYLCASTIDFGSFGYTFGSGTRLTVV.

J is TRBJ2-1 and V is TRBV4-3; the match to TRBD2 covers 9 bases. The J segment lost 8 bases and the V segment lost 0 bases, leaving 8 bases of the junction unmatched. CDR1 LGHNA and CDR2 YSLEER come from the germline V gene. The CDR3 runs to 16 residues. The CDR3 spells CASSQDLAGAEDEQFF. The CDR3 nucleotides are TGCGCCAGCAGCCAAGATTTAGCGGGAGCGGAGGATGAGCAGTTCTTC.

The V and J genes are TRBV11-3 and TRBJ2-5; the match to TRBD2 covers 12 bases. The ends lost 5 bases at V and 3 bases at J; junction bases unmatched: 7. The CDR3 runs 16 residues. Germline CDR1 reads SGHNT; CDR2 reads YENEEA. The CDR3 DNA follows: TGTGCCAGCAGCCTCGGACTAGCGGGAATAGAAGAGACCCAGTACTTC. It codes for CASSLGLAGIEETQYF.

This clone has a handful of counts. J is TRBJ2-1 and V is TRBV28; D remains unclear. Trimming took 6 bases from V and 0 from J, leaving 3 bases between them. Germline values: CDR1 MDHEN, CDR2 SYDVKM. The CDR3 extends over 12 amino acids. CDR3 residues: CASSYSYNEQFF. Written as DNA, the CDR3 is TGTGCCAGCAGCTACTCCTACAATGAGCAGTTCTTC.

This chain links TRBV7-9 with TRBJ1-2, with a weak D call TRBD1 (6 bases). V was pared by 5 bases and J by 7 bases, with 17 bases between. Looked up from germline, CDR1 is SEHNR and CDR2 is FQNEAQ (reference sequence). This CDR3 region has 14 residues. The CDR3 reads CASSPLQGLGGYTF. Written as DNA, the CDR3 is TGTGCCAGCAGCCCCCTACAGGGTCTTGGTGGCTACACCTTC.

The sample holds a few counts of this clone. The V call is TRBV2, the J call TRBJ1-1; no definite D call. Trimming pared 5 bases from V and 2 bases from J, leaving 18 bases between. Germline CDR1 is SNHLY and CDR2 is FYNNEI. CDR3 length equals 16 residues. The CDR3, as DNA: TGTGCCAGCAGTAAGGAAGGACTAGCGGGAAACACTGAAGCTTTCTTT. Protein product: CASSKEGLAGNTEAFF.

The rearrangement joins TRBV28 to TRBJ1-2; tentatively, D is TRBD1 (6 bases). V was shortened by 6 bases and J by 8 bases, with 16 bases between the two germline ends. The CDR3 spans 13 residues. Germline V lookup: CDR1 MDHEN, CDR2 SYDVKM. The CDR3 sequence: CASSSTGSWGYTF. The CDR3 nucleotides read TGTGCCAGCAGCTCAACAGGGAGCTGGGGCTACACCTTC.

This clone has a handful of counts. Additional DNA sequences in this sample encode the identical CDR3. This rearrangement joins TRBV18 to TRBJ2-3; no clear D. The CDR3 runs 13 residues. The germline V gene has CDR1 KGHSH and CDR2 LQKENI. With 3 bases removed from V and 1 base from J, the gap between germline ends came to 5 bases. The CDR3 nucleotides are TGTGCCAGCTCACCGGCCGGCACAGATACGCAGTATTTT. Its translation is CASSPAGTDTQYF.

This clone has just a few counts. The chain couples TRBV7-9 to TRBJ2-7, with 7 bases lining up with TRBD1. CDR1 and CDR2 (germline): SEHNR, FQNEAQ (reference sequence). The CDR3 has 15 amino acids. V was clipped by 2 bases and J by 2 bases; unmatched bases: 6. CDR3 bases: TGTGCCAGCAGCTTATATTCGGGACAGACCTACGAGCAGTACTTC. It encodes CASSLYSGQTYEQYF. Supplemented by reference TRBV7-9 and TRBJ2-7, the full variable domain reads DTGVSQNPRHKITKRGQNVTFRCDPISEHNRLYWYRQTLGQGPEFLTYFQNEAQLEKSRLLSDRFSAERPKGSFSTLEIQRTEQGDSAMYLCASSLYSGQTYEQYFGPGTRLTVT.

The J gene is TRBJ2-3, the V gene TRBV6-5, with a possible D match to TRBD1 (5 bases). This CDR3 comprises 14 residues. Germline assignment: CDR1 MNHEY and CDR2 SVGAGI. V was clipped by 6 bases and J by 1 base, with 11 bases between them. The CDR3 is CASRGLRGTDTQYF. DNA for the CDR3: TGTGCCAGCAGGGGGCTGAGAGGCACAGATACGCAGTATTTT.

The CDR3 region has the DNA TGTGCCAGCAGCCCCGGGACAGGGGGTTATGGCTACACCTTC. Encoded protein: CASSPGTGGYGYTF. The genes are TRBV7-3 and TRBJ1-2; 11 bases line up with TRBD1. V was pared by 5 bases and J by 5 bases, with 4 bases of the junction left unmatched. The CDR3 contains 14 residues. Germline V lookup: CDR1 SGHTA, CDR2 FQGTGA.

The chain employs TRBV6-5 and TRBJ1-2; D gene uncertain. From germline, CDR1 is MNHEY and CDR2 SVGAGI. This CDR3 comprises 14 residues. Trimming left V 10 bases short and J 1 base short, with 16 bases between. CDR3 in amino acids: CATSRGGYNYGYTF. CDR3 coding DNA: TGTGCCACCTCTCGGGGAGGCTATAACTATGGCTACACCTTC.

This clone was seen a handful of times. The chain links TRBV28 to TRBJ1-5; the D gene is possibly TRBD1 (5 bases). The CDR3 is made up of 12 amino acids. Germline V gene data show CDR1 as MDHEN and CDR2 as SYDVKM. V lost 10 bases, J lost 1 base, and 8 bases lay in between. DNA for the CDR3: TGTGCCACGGGACTCAGCAATCAGCCCCAGCATTTT. The encoded protein is CATGLSNQPQHF.

The rearrangement uses TRBV2 and TRBJ2-7; D gene unclear. V dropped 7 bases and J dropped 2 bases, with 6 bases sitting between them. Germline V gives CDR1 SNHLY, CDR2 FYNNEI. The CDR3 has 11 amino acids. CDR3 sequence (DNA): TGTGCCAGCACGGGTGCCTACGAGCAGTACTTC. As protein: CASTGAYEQYF. Filled out from reference TRBV2 and TRBJ2-7, the complete variable domain reads EPEVTQTPSHQVTQMGQEVILRCVPISNHLYFYWYRQILGQKVEFLVSFYNNEISEKSEIFDDQFSVERPDGSNFTLKIRSTKLEDSAMYFCASTGAYEQYFGPGTRLTVT.

The chain carries TRBV7-9 and TRBJ1-5; D is ambiguous. The CDR3 extends over 12 amino acids. V dropped 0 bases and J dropped 6 bases, with 3 bases sitting between them. The V gene's germline CDR1 is SEHNR and CDR2 FQNEAQ (reference sequence). For the CDR3, the DNA is TGTGCCAGCAGCTTAGCGGCTCAGCCCCAGCATTTT. It translates to CASSLAAQPQHF. Filled out from reference TRBV7-9 and TRBJ1-5, the complete variable domain reads DTGVSQNPRHKITKRGQNVTFRCDPISEHNRLYWYRQTLGQGPEFLTYFQNEAQLEKSRLLSDRFSAERPKGSFSTLEIQRTEQGDSAMYLCASSLAAQPQHFGDGTRLSIL.

This clone has only one observation. This chain links TRBV6-6 with TRBJ2-1; TRBD2 matches at 10 bases. This CDR3 is 16 amino acids long. Germline CDR1 is MNHNY and CDR2 is SVGAGI (reference sequence). V lost 2 bases, J lost 9 bases, and 10 bases stayed unmatched. The CDR3 DNA sequence: TGTGCCAGCAGTTACCCCCGAAGCGGGAGGGCCGGTGAGCAGTTCTTC. This encodes CASSYPRSGRAGEQFF.

In its sample, this clone was seen a few times. This same CDR3 is encoded by further DNA sequences in the sample. This chain uses TRBV5-1 with TRBJ2-5, with 7 bases lining up with TRBD1. This CDR3 region has 14 residues. Trimming cost V 0 bases and J 1 base; bases outside gene matches: 0. Germline assignment: CDR1 SGHRS and CDR2 YFSETQ. The CDR3 protein is CASSLGQGQETQYF. In DNA form, the CDR3 reads TGCGCCAGCAGCTTGGGACAGGGCCAAGAGACCCAGTACTTC.

Only a few counts were recorded for this clone. The chain is built from TRBV9 and TRBJ1-5; D not certain. V was pared by 1 base and J by 0 bases, with 8 bases between. Per germline, CDR1 SGDLS and CDR2 YYNGEE. The CDR3 consists of 15 residues. Here the CDR3 DNA reads TGTGCCAGCAGCGTAAGTGGGCTTAGCAATCAGCCCCAGCATTTT. This translates into CASSVSGLSNQPQHF. Full variable domain (outside the CDR3, taken from reference TRBV9 and TRBJ1-5): DSGVTQTPKHLITATGQRVTLRCSPRSGDLSVYWYQQSLDQGLQFLIQYYNGEERAKGNILERFSAQQFPDLHSELNLSSLELGDSALYFCASSVSGLSNQPQHFGDGTRLSIL.

In its sample, this clone was seen a few times. The rearrangement joins TRBV6-5 to TRBJ2-3; D not certain. V shed 6 bases and J shed 4 bases, with 17 bases lying between them. The CDR3 length is 15 residues. Germline CDR1 reads MNHEY; CDR2 reads SVGAGI. The CDR3, as DNA: TGTGCCAGCAGCCGTCACGGTACCCTGGCAGATACGCAGTATTTT. It codes for CASSRHGTLADTQYF.

This chain joins TRBV2 and TRBJ2-2; D remains unclear. In germline, CDR1 is SNHLY, CDR2 FYNNEI. V shed 1 base and J shed 7 bases, with 7 bases lying between them. The CDR3 runs 13 residues. The CDR3: CASSEVEIGELFF. In nucleotides, the CDR3 is TGTGCCAGCAGTGAAGTGGAGATCGGGGAGCTGTTTTTT.